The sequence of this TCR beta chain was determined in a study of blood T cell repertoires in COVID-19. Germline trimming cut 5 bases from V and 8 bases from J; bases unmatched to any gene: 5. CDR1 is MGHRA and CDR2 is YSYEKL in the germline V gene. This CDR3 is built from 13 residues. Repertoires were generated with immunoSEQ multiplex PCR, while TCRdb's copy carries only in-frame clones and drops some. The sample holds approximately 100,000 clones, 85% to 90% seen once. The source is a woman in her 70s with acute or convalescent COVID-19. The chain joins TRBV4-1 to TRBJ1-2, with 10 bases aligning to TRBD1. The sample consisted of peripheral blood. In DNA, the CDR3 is TGCGCCAGCAGCGGGACAGGGGCGTACGGCTACACCTTC. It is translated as CASSGTGAYGYTF.